This T cell receptor beta chain was retrieved from a study of CD8+CD57+ T cells in acquired aplastic anemia. Whole-study context: When averaged, DNA from sorted CD4+ and CD8+ cells came to approximately 3 ug. Sequencing produced an average of about 9.8 million reads per healthy donor for CD4+ cells. Study conclusions and caveats: Researchers report that twenty-nine CD8+ CDR3 sequences appeared in both patients and controls.

Investigators profiled TCR beta VDJ and CDR3 from genomic DNA template. TCRdb called the reads again in MiXCR, with one record for every CDR3 protein. Among around 180,000 distinct CDR3 sequences listed, about 60% were seen once. For this clonotype: Its target is unknown.

Sequenced input: sorted CD4+, CD8+, or CD8+CD57+ T cells (not recorded which) from PBMCs. This TCR came from a human donor in good health.

The CDR3 DNA is TGTGCCTCGAGGACACGGGGCCAAGAGACCCAGTACTTC. Translation: CASRTRGQETQYF. J is TRBJ2-5 and V is TRBV30, with D possibly being TRBD1 or TRBD2 (5 bases each). Trimming pared 7 bases from V and 1 base from J, leaving 13 bases between. This CDR3 spans 13 amino acids. In germline, CDR1 is GTSNPN, CDR2 SVGIG (reference sequence).